The 19 T cell receptor beta chains in this list originate from one sample, sequenced in a study of regulatory T cells in long-lasting Graves disease (dated by TCRdb to the early 2020s). The time point label for this specimen denotes: persistent/refractory GD, antithyroid drugs over 5 years with positive TRAb. For both TCR sequencing and RNA sequencing, RNA was extracted from PBMCs in TRIzol. The library was prepared using multiplex PCR. Sequencing used an Illumina HiSeq 4000. CDR3 regions were amplified by Arm-PCR with iRepertoire HTBI primers to construct TCR beta libraries. TCRdb reprocessing: public reads trimmed at Q25 with fastp, clones called with MiXCR, in-frame beta chains kept. Rows with a matching CDR3 protein are joined into one entry that keeps the most common DNA and genes. The sample table records roughly 450,000 distinct CDR3 sequences; about 20% of these occur just once. Around 26% of the sample comes from the top ten.

The material sequenced was peripheral blood mononuclear cells (PBMCs), taken when the disease was refractory, from a patient treated with antithyroid drugs. These receptors were obtained from a female donor with Graves disease.

Written as DNA, the CDR3 is TGTGCCAGCAGCCAGGCAGGGGGCCGGACTGAAGCTTTCTTT. Protein: CASSQAGGRTEAFF. The chain recombines TRBV7-9 with TRBJ1-1; 8 bases agree with TRBD1. The V gene's germline CDR1 is SEHNR and CDR2 FQNEAQ (reference sequence). Trimming at V came to 5 bases and at J to 5 bases, leaving 7 bases not matched to a gene. The CDR3 has 14 amino acids.

This clonotype was counted a few times. The gene calls are TRBV5-1 and TRBJ2-5; the match to TRBD2 covers 12 bases. The trim removed 2 bases at V and 3 bases at J, leaving 11 bases unmatched. CDR3 length equals 18 residues. Germline V gives CDR1 SGHRS, CDR2 YFSETQ. CDR3 bases: TGCGCCAGCAGCTTCCTAGCGGGAGGGCCGGGGAGTGAAGAGACCCAGTACTTC. Its translation is CASSFLAGGPGSEETQYF.

The chain has TRBV19 and TRBJ2-7, with 11 bases lining up with TRBD2. The CDR3 spans 16 residues. CDR1 is LNHDA and CDR2 is SQIVND in the germline V gene (reference sequence). V lost 4 bases, J lost 6 bases, and 11 bases stayed unmatched. CDR3 sequence reads: CASSTELTSGSGEQYF. In DNA, the CDR3 is TGTGCCAGTAGTACCGAGTTAACTAGCGGGAGCGGCGAGCAGTACTTC.

This clonotype came up a few times. The chain is built from TRBV19 and TRBJ1-3; the D is unclear. Germline CDR1 reads LNHDA; CDR2 reads SQIVND (reference sequence). Between the trimmed V and J ends, which lost 6 bases and 4 bases, there was a span of 16 bases. CDR3 length: 15 amino acids. CDR3 region: CASSRAGHQGNTIYF. CDR3 DNA sequence: TGTGCCAGTAGCCGCGCCGGGCACCAGGGAAACACCATATATTTT.

The rearrangement uses TRBV29-1 and TRBJ2-7; D remains unclear. CDR1 is SQVTM, CDR2 ANQGSEA, per germline. Deletions cut 4 bases from V and 4 bases from J, with 5 bases between. The CDR3 is made up of 10 amino acids. The CDR3 region is CSVGQYEQYF. The CDR3 coding sequence is TGCAGCGTTGGGCAGTACGAGCAGTACTTC.

This chain connects TRBV5-6 to TRBJ2-7; D may be TRBD2 (5 bases). The CDR3 totals 12 residues. Germline CDR1 reads SGHDT; CDR2 reads YYEEEE. V was cut by 3 bases and J by 6 bases, with 10 bases left in between. CDR3 sequence (DNA): TGTGCCAGCAGCTATGGGAGTGGCGAGCAGTACTTC. It specifies CASSYGSGEQYF.

V gene TRBV6-2 or TRBV6-3 combines with J gene TRBJ1-3; 7 bases fit TRBD1. CDR1 is MNHEY and CDR2 is SVGEGT in the germline V gene. V was pared by 7 bases and J by 4 bases, with 7 bases of the junction left unmatched. CDR3 length: 14 amino acids. This CDR3 reads CASTKPGGGNTIYF. The CDR3, as DNA: TGTGCCAGCACCAAACCAGGGGGAGGAAACACCATATATTTT.

This clonotype was recorded a few times. The V call is TRBV28, the J call TRBJ2-2; tentatively, D is TRBD2 (5 bases). The CDR3 extends over 17 amino acids. The V end was cut by 1 base, the J end by 4 bases, with 16 bases between. Germline V lookup: CDR1 MDHEN, CDR2 SYDVKM. The CDR3 nucleotides are TGTGCCAGCAGTTTATCTAGCTTTGGGAGTAGCACCGGGGAGCTGTTTTTT. The encoded protein is CASSLSSFGSSTGELFF.

This clonotype showed up many times. The V gene is TRBV12-3 or TRBV12-4, the J gene TRBJ2-4; D is uncertain. Between the trimmed V and J ends, which lost 4 bases and 0 bases, there was a span of 10 bases. The CDR3 loop spans 15 amino acids. The CDR3 DNA follows: TGTGCCAGCAGTTCTCAAGTACTAGCCAAAAACATTCAGTACTTC. Residues: CASSSQVLAKNIQYF.

This clonotype appeared many times. The gene calls are TRBV28 and TRBJ2-7; 9 nucleotides align to TRBD1. V lost 7 bases, J lost 5 bases, and 12 bases stayed unmatched. The CDR3 contains 15 residues. Germline V gene data show CDR1 as MDHEN and CDR2 as SYDVKM. CDR3 region: CASTTAGQGSDEQYF. For the CDR3, the DNA is TGTGCCAGCACCACCGCCGGACAGGGGTCGGACGAGCAGTACTTC.

In this sample, this clonotype turned up a few times. The chain has TRBV7-3 and TRBJ2-2, with D unresolved. V was trimmed by 1 base and J by 1 base, leaving 16 bases between them. Germline loops: CDR1 SGHTA, CDR2 FQGTGA. CDR3 length equals 18 residues. The CDR3 is CASSLMYRPNWNTGELFF. The CDR3 DNA reads as TGTGCCAGCAGCTTAATGTACCGGCCCAACTGGAACACCGGGGAGCTGTTTTTT.

Remarks on this clonotype: A single base separates this from a much larger clone, so it may be a read error. This chain uses TRBV7-6 with TRBJ1-2, with 11 bases fitting TRBD1. CDR3 length: 14 amino acids. Trimming at V came to 5 bases and at J to 8 bases, leaving 7 bases not matched to a gene. Germline V gene lookup returns CDR1 SGHVS and CDR2 FNYEAQ. The CDR3 region has the DNA TGTGCCAGCAGCCCCATGGACAGGGGGCACGGCTACACCTTC. Translation: CASSPMDRGHGYTF.

This chain joins TRBV19 and TRBJ1-1; perhaps TRBD1 as D (6 bases). CDR3 length: 11 residues. Trimming took off 6 bases at V and 8 bases at J, with 10 bases between the two ends. The germline gives CDR1 LNHDA, CDR2 SQIVND (reference sequence). CDR3 coding DNA: TGTGCCAGTAGCAGGGACAAGGAAGCTTTCTTT. Translating it yields CASSRDKEAFF.

This chain connects TRBV28 to TRBJ1-5, with 8 positions matching TRBD1. The V and J ends lost 0 bases and 1 base, in that order; junction bases with no gene match: 2. There are 16 residues in the CDR3. CDR1 MDHEN and CDR2 SYDVKM come from the germline V gene. CDR3 residues: CASSLWAGGSNQPQHF. The CDR3 nucleotides are TGTGCCAGCAGTTTATGGGCAGGGGGCAGCAATCAGCCCCAGCATTTT.

This clonotype was seen a few times. This rearrangement joins TRBV2 to TRBJ2-2; 10 bases map to TRBD1. The germline V gene encodes CDR1 SNHLY and CDR2 FYNNEI. The trim removed 7 bases at V and 6 bases at J, leaving 11 bases unmatched. The CDR3 spans 16 residues. The CDR3 nucleotides are TGTGCCAGCATAGGACAGGGGGTTTTAAGCGCCGGGGAGCTGTTTTTT. Translating it yields CASIGQGVLSAGELFF.

This clonotype was seen many times. This sequence joins TRBV28 and TRBJ2-5; 8 bases fit TRBD2. This CDR3 spans 15 amino acids. Trimming removed 1 base from V and 5 bases from J; junction bases left unmatched: 6. Per germline, CDR1 MDHEN and CDR2 SYDVKM. The CDR3 sequence is CASSLLGLASETQYF. The CDR3 DNA sequence: TGTGCCAGCAGTTTATTAGGACTAGCCTCGGAGACCCAGTACTTC.

The sample holds a few counts of this clonotype. The chain links TRBV14 to TRBJ2-2; D uncertain. The V end was cut by 4 bases, the J end by 0 bases, with 3 bases between. CDR3 size: 13 residues. The V gene's germline CDR1 is SGHDN and CDR2 FVKESK. CDR3 bases: TGTGCCAGCAGCCGGACGAACACCGGGGAGCTGTTTTTT. It translates to CASSRTNTGELFF.

The genes are TRBV20-1 and TRBJ2-3; tentative D call: TRBD2 (5 bases). The CDR3 length is 12 residues. The V gene's germline CDR1 is DFQATT and CDR2 SNEGSKA (reference sequence). The CDR3 reads CSVSERTDTQYF. DNA of the CDR3: TGCAGCGTTAGCGAGCGCACAGATACGCAGTATTTT.

The chain recombines TRBV28 with TRBJ1-4, with no clear D. Germline CDR1 MDHEN, CDR2 SYDVKM. The length of the CDR3 is 14 residues. With 3 bases removed from V and 5 bases from J, the gap between germline ends came to 10 bases. CDR3 protein: CASSFSPLNEKLFF. The CDR3 bases are TGTGCCAGCAGTTTCTCTCCTTTAAATGAAAAACTGTTTTTT. Full variable domain (rest looked up from reference TRBV28 and TRBJ1-4): DVKVTQSSRYLVKRTGEKVFLECVQDMDHENMFWYRQDPGLGLRLIYFSYDVKMKEKGDIPEGYSVSREKKERFSLILESASTNQTSMYLCASSFSPLNEKLFFGSGTQLSVL.